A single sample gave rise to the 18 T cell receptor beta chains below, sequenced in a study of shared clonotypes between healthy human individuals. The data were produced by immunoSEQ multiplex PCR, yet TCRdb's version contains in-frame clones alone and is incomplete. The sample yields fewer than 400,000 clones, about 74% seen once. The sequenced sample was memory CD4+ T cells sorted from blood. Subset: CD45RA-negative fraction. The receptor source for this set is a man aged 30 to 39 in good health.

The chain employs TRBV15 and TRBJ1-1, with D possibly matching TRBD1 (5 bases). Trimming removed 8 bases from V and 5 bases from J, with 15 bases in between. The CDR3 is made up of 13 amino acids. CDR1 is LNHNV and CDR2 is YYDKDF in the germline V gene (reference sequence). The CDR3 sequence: CATGAGLGTEAFF. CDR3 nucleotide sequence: TGTGCCACCGGGGCGGGGCTGGGAACTGAAGCTTTCTTT.

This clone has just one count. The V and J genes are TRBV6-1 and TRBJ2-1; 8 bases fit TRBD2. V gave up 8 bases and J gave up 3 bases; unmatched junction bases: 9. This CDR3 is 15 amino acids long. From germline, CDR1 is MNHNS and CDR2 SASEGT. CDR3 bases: TGTGCCAGCCGACTTGGTAGCGGGAACTACAATGAGCAGTTCTTC. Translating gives CASRLGSGNYNEQFF.

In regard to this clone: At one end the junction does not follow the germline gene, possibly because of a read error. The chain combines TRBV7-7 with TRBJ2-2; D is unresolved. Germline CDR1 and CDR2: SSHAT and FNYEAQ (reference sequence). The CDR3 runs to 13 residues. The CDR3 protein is CASSLTNTGELFF. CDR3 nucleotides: TGTGCTAGCAGCTTAACAAACACCGGGGAGCTGTTTTTT.

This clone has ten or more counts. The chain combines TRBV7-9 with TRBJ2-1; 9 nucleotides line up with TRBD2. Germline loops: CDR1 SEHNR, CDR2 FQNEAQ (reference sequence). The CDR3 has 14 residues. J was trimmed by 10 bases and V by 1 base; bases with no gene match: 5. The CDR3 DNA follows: TGTGCCAGCAGCTTAGAACTAGCGGGCGGGGAGCAGTTCTTC. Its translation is CASSLELAGGEQFF.

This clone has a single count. Here the CDR3 DNA reads TGTGCCAGCAGTTTAGGACTTCGGCTCAAAGGGAAGACCCAGTACTTC. Translation gives CASSLGLRLKGKTQYF. The V and J genes are TRBV28 and TRBJ2-5; a possible D gene is TRBD2 (5 bases). CDR1 and CDR2 from the germline V gene are MDHEN and SYDVKM. V lost 2 bases and J lost 6, with 19 bases in between. CDR3 length: 16 amino acids.

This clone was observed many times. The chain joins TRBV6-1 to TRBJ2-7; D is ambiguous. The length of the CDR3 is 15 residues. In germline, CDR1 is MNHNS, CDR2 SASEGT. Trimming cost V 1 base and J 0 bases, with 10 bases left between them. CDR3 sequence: CASSEELGSSYEQYF. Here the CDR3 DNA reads TGTGCCAGCAGTGAAGAACTGGGAAGCTCCTACGAGCAGTACTTC.

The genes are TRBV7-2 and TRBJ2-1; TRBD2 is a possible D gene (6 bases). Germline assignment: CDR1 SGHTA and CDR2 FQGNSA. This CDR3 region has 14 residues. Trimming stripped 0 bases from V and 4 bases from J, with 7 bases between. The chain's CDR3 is CASSLAGTYNEQFF. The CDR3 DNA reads TGTGCCAGCAGCTTAGCAGGGACTTACAATGAGCAGTTCTTC.

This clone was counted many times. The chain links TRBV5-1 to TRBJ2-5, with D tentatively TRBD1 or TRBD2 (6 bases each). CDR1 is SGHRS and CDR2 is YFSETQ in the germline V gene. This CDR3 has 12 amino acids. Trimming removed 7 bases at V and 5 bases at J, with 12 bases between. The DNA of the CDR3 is TGCGCCAGCCGCGGAGGGGGGGAGACCCAGTACTTC. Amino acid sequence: CASRGGGETQYF.

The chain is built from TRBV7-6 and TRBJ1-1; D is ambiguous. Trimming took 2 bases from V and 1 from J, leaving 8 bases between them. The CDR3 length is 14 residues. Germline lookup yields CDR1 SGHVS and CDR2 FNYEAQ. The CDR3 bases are TGTGCCAGCAGCTTAATCGTCTCGAACACTGAAGCTTTCTTT. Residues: CASSLIVSNTEAFF.

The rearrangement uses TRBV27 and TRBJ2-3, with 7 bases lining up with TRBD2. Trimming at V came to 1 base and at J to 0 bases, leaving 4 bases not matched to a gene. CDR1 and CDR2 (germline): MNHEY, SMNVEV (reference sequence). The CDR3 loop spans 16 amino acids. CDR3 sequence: CASSLWASGSTDTQYF. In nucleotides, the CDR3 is TGTGCCAGCAGTTTATGGGCTAGCGGTAGCACAGATACGCAGTATTTT.

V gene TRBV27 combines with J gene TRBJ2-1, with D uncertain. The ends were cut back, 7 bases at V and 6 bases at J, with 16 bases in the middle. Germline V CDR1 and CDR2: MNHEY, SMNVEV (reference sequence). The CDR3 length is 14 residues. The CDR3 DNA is TGTGCCAGCACCCCGGATAGATTCTTCAATGAGCAGTTCTTC. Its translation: CASTPDRFFNEQFF.

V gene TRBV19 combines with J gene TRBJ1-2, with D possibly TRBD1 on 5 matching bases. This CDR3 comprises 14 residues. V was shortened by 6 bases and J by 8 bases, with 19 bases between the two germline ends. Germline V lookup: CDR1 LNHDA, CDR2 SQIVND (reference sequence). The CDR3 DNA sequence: TGTGCCAGTAGACGCCAGGTCCAGGGCAGCGGCTACACCTTC. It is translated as CASRRQVQGSGYTF.

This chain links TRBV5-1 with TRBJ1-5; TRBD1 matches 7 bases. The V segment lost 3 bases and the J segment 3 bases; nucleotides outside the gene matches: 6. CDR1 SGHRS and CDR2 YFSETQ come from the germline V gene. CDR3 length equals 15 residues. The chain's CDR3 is CASSSTGQINQPQHF. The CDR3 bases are TGCGCCAGCAGCTCTACGGGACAGATCAATCAGCCCCAGCATTTT.

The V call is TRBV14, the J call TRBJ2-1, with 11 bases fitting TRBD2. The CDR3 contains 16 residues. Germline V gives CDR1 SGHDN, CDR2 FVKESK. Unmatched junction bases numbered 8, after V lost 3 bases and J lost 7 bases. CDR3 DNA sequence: TGTGCCAGCAGCCATGTTTTACTAGCGGGAGTTAATGAGCAGTTCTTC. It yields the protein CASSHVLLAGVNEQFF.

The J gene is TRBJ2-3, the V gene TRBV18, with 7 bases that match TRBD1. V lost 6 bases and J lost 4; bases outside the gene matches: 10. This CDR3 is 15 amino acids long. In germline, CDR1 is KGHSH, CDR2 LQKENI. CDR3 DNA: TGTGCCAGCTCCCAGGGGGAGTCCGGTCCAGATACGCAGTATTTT. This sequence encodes CASSQGESGPDTQYF.

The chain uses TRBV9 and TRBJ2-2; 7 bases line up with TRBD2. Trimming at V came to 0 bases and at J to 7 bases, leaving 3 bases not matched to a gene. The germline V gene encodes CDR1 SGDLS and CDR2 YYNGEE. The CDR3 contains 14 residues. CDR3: CASSVAGTNGELFF. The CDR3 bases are TGTGCCAGCAGCGTAGCGGGGACTAACGGGGAGCTGTTTTTT.

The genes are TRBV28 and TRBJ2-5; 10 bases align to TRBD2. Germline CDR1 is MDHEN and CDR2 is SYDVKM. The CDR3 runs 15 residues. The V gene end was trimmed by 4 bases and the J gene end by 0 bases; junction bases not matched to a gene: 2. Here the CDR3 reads CASSWTSGDQETQYF. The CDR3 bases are TGTGCCAGCAGTTGGACTAGCGGAGACCAAGAGACCCAGTACTTC.

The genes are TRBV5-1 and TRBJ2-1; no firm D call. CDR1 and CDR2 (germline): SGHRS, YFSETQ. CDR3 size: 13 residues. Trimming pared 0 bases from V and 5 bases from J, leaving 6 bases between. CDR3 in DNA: TGCGCCAGCAGCTTGGTGGGCGACAATGAGCAGTTCTTC. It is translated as CASSLVGDNEQFF.